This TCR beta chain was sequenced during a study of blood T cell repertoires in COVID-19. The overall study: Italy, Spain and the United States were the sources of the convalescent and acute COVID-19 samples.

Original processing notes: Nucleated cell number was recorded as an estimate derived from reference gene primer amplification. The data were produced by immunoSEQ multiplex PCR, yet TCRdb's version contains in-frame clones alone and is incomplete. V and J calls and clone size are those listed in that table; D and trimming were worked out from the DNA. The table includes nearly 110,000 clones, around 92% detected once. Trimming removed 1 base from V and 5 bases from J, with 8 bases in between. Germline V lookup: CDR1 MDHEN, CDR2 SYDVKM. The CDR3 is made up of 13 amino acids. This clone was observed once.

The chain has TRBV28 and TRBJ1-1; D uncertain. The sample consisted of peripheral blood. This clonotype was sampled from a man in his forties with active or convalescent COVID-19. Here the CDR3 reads CASSLFRGTEAFF. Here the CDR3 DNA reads TGTGCCAGCAGTTTATTCCGAGGAACTGAAGCTTTCTTT.